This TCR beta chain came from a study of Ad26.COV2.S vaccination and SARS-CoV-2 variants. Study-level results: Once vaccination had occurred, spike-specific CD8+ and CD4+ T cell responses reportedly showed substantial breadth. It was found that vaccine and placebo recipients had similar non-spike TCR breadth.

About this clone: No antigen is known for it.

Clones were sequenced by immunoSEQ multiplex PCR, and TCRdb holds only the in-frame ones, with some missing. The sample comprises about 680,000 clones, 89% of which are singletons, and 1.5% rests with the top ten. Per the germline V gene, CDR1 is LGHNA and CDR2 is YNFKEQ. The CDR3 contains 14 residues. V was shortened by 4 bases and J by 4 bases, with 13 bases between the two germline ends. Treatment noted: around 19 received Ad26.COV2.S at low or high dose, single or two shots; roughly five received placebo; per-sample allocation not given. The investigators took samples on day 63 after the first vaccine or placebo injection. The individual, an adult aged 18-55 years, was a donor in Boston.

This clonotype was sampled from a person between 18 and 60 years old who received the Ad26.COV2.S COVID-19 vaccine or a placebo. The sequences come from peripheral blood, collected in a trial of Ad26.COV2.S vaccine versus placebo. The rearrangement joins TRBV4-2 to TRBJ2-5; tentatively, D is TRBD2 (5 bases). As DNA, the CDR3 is TGTGCCAGCAGCCCGGGCCTCCGGGGAGAGACCCAGTACTTC. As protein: CASSPGLRGETQYF.